The clone carrying this TCR beta chain was seen only once. The entry originates in a study of CD8+ T cells in alopecia areata. Extraction of RNA preceded its reverse transcription into cDNA, which served as the sequencing template. Repertoires were generated with immunoSEQ multiplex PCR, while TCRdb's copy carries only in-frame clones and drops some. The repertoire holds 100,000 to 150,000 clones, with about 46% as singletons. CDR1 SGHTA and CDR2 FQGNSA come from the germline V gene. CDR3 length equals 13 residues. V lost 4 bases to trimming and J lost 4 bases, with 8 bases between them. This clonotype was sampled from a human donor with alopecia areata. The V and J genes are TRBV7-2 and TRBJ1-5; the D gene is possibly TRBD1 (5 bases). The specimen sequenced was NKG2D-low CD8+ T cells sorted from blood. Here the CDR3 reads CASSSGGNQPQHF. The CDR3 DNA reads as TGTGCCAGCAGCTCGGGGGGGAATCAGCCCCAGCATTTT.